This T cell receptor (beta chain) was documented in a study of Graves' ophthalmopathy and Graves' hyperthyroidism. For the study at large: Upon initial diagnosis and before any treatment, peripheral blood was collected.

Ineligible for inclusion were patients with other autoimmune diseases, uncontrolled infections, pregnancy or lactation. Amplification targeted the TCR beta CDR3 regions, with RNA transcripts as the source material. In the first round, RT-PCR was carried out with HTBI primers, and a multiplex PCR formed the second round. TCRdb redid the calling of the multiplex PCR reads with MiXCR, one entry per CDR3 protein. Of about 620,000 distinct CDR3 sequences detected, approximately 21% appear once; the ten largest clones hold 7.1%. This clonotype was recorded at least ten times. Its antigen is unknown. Broader study findings: Ophthalmopathy progression was predicted by the model at 60% to 71% sensitivity and approximately 72% specificity. Most expanded thyroid clonotypes above 0.001 frequency also appeared in blood.

V dropped 8 bases and J dropped 3 bases, with 20 bases sitting between them. This CDR3 region has 15 residues. This clonotype was sampled from a woman under 30 with stable Graves' hyperthyroidism. Some clones in this sample may be carry-over from other donors' samples. The V gene is TRBV12-3 or TRBV12-4, the J gene TRBJ2-7; D is possibly TRBD2 (7 bases). Sample: peripheral blood. The CDR3 is CASSTVRGGRYEQYF. The CDR3 DNA reads as TGTGCCAGCTCAACAGTAAGGGGGGGACGCTACGAGCAGTACTTC.